These 5 T cell receptor beta chains were sequenced from one sample in a study of T-cell memory formation after mild COVID-19 (dated by TCRdb to the early 2020s). The library was obtained by 5' RACE. Data came from an Illumina NovaSeq 6000. Using fastp trimming at Q25 and MiXCR clonotype assembly, TCRdb reanalyzed the public sequencing data and kept in-frame beta chains. Every distinct CDR3 protein forms one entry, paired with its most common genes and DNA. Across this sample there are over 300,000 distinct CDR3 sequences, with under 25% seen only once. The ten biggest clones cover about 21% of the sample. The sample taken for sequencing was PBMCs or a T cell subset sorted from them (not recorded which). Receptor source: a man aged 18 to 30 who had mild COVID-19 (a few samples of this study predate the infection). The sample titles of this study are shuffled in the database, so cell type and time point are left out; the donor was told from shared clones.

This clonotype was detected a few times. V usage is TRBV15 and J usage is TRBJ2-3, with 11 bases that match TRBD2. The J segment lost 2 bases and the V segment lost 2 bases, leaving 3 bases of the junction unmatched. The CDR3 loop spans 16 amino acids. Per the germline V gene, CDR1 is LNHNV and CDR2 is YYDKDF (reference sequence). CDR3 DNA sequence: TGTGCCACCAGCAGACTAGCGGGGGGAGTCACAGATACGCAGTATTTT. Translating gives CATSRLAGGVTDTQYF.

This clonotype has a handful of counts. The genes are TRBV4-3 and TRBJ2-1; D unresolved. The CDR3 sequence is 13 residues long. CDR1 and CDR2 from the germline V gene are LGHNA and YSLEER. V dropped 1 base and J dropped 10 bases, with 11 bases sitting between them. The CDR3 spells CASSQGVGLEQFF. DNA of the CDR3: TGCGCCAGCAGCCAAGGGGTAGGGCTCGAGCAGTTCTTC.

V and J are TRBV24-1 and TRBJ2-5; 13 bases are a match to TRBD2. Germline V gene sequence: CDR1 KGHDR, CDR2 SFDVKD. Trimming took 4 bases from V and 1 from J; bases not matched to a gene: 5. The CDR3 is made up of 17 amino acids. CDR3 sequence reads: CATSDARTSGGQETQYF. The CDR3 DNA follows: TGTGCCACCAGTGACGCCCGGACTAGCGGGGGCCAAGAGACCCAGTACTTC.

The chain employs TRBV2 and TRBJ2-7; D gene unclear. Germline assignment: CDR1 SNHLY and CDR2 FYNNEI. Trimming stripped 7 bases from V and 0 bases from J, with 10 bases between. CDR3 length: 13 amino acids. The CDR3 loop reads CASISGSSYEQYF. Written as DNA, the CDR3 is TGTGCCAGCATCTCCGGGTCCTCCTACGAGCAGTACTTC.

The chain uses TRBV20-1 and TRBJ1-4, with a weak D call TRBD1 (6 bases). Germline CDR1 reads DFQATT; CDR2 reads SNEGSKA (reference sequence). V gave up 6 bases and J gave up 8 bases, with 22 bases separating them. The CDR3 sequence is 15 residues long. CDR3 amino acids: CSATGPGQGGEKLFF. The CDR3 DNA reads TGCAGTGCAACCGGACCGGGACAAGGGGGGGAAAAACTGTTTTTT.